Below, 31 T cell receptor beta chains from the same sample are listed, as sequenced in a study of shared clonotypes between healthy human individuals. The protocol was immunoSEQ multiplex PCR, while the TCRdb copy is restricted to in-frame clones and leaves out a portion. The sample contains roughly 2 million clones, about 95% of which appear only once. Input material: naive CD4+ T cells sorted from blood. Stated subset: CD45RA+ positively selected. The origin of the receptors is a young man in good health.

V gene TRBV2 combines with J gene TRBJ2-7; D may be TRBD1 (5 bases). The CDR3 extends over 15 amino acids. V was pared by 3 bases and J by 7 bases, with 19 bases between. Germline V CDR1 and CDR2: SNHLY, FYNNEI. The CDR3 DNA follows: TGTGCCAGCAGTGAGCAGGGCGGCAGGGCTGGTGAGCAGTACTTC. Protein product: CASSEQGGRAGEQYF. Using reference TRBV2 and TRBJ2-7 for the parts outside the CDR3, the full variable domain is EPEVTQTPSHQVTQMGQEVILRCVPISNHLYFYWYRQILGQKVEFLVSFYNNEISEKSEIFDDQFSVERPDGSNFTLKIRSTKLEDSAMYFCASSEQGGRAGEQYFGPGTRLTVT.

V usage is TRBV7-2 and J usage is TRBJ1-4; TRBD1 matches 8 bases. Trimming cost V 0 bases and J 7 bases; bases outside gene matches: 10. Germline CDR1 reads SGHTA; CDR2 reads FQGNSA. This CDR3 comprises 17 residues. The CDR3, as DNA: TGTGCCAGCAGCTTAGCGGGTTACAGGGGGTTCACTGAAAAACTGTTTTTT. Its protein product is CASSLAGYRGFTEKLFF.

The chain links TRBV27 to TRBJ1-1; D not resolved. Germline V CDR1 and CDR2: MNHEY, SMNVEV (reference sequence). There are 11 residues in the CDR3. The ends were cut back, 4 bases at V and 5 bases at J, with 5 bases in the middle. The CDR3 DNA follows: TGTGCCAGCAGTTCGGGAACTGAAGCTTTCTTT. This sequence encodes CASSSGTEAFF.

The gene calls are TRBV19 and TRBJ2-7, with D possibly matching TRBD2 (5 bases). CDR1 and CDR2 from the germline V gene are LNHDA and SQIVND (reference sequence). This CDR3 contains 14 residues. The ends were cut back, 8 bases at V and 5 bases at J, with 19 bases in the middle. CDR3 DNA sequence: TGTGCCAGTTCTCCGGGCCTCCTGGAGGACGAGCAGTACTTC. This sequence encodes CASSPGLLEDEQYF.

This clone was picked up one time. One end of the junction varies from germline; a read error may be responsible. J is TRBJ2-1 and V is TRBV7-7; TRBD2 is a possible D gene (6 bases). Per the germline V gene, CDR1 is SSHAT and CDR2 is FNYEAQ (reference sequence). The CDR3 extends over 16 amino acids. The CDR3 loop is CASSLVVGGSYNEQFF. CDR3 nucleotide sequence: TGTGCTAGCAGCTTAGTTGTGGGAGGTTCCTACAATGAGCAGTTCTTC.

The chain carries TRBV5-4 and TRBJ2-3; TRBD2 agrees at 12 bases. The CDR3 contains 16 residues. CDR1 and CDR2 (germline): SGHNT, YYREEE (reference sequence). The junction had 7 bases not matched to a gene; V was cut back by 4 bases and J by 4 bases. The CDR3 bases are TGTGCCAGCAGCCCTCTAGCGGGAGGGACGGCAGATACGCAGTATTTT. Translated, it gives CASSPLAGGTADTQYF.

The chain joins TRBV19 to TRBJ1-2; D is uncertain. Germline CDR1 LNHDA, CDR2 SQIVND (reference sequence). The CDR3 length is 17 residues. Between the trimmed V and J ends, which lost 2 bases and 2 bases, there was a span of 18 bases. The CDR3 DNA reads TGTGCCAGTAGTATATCCCTCCCGGACGGGTTAAACTATGGCTACACCTTC. Translating it yields CASSISLPDGLNYGYTF.

With regard to this clone: A read error is possible here, since a much larger clone lies one base away. The same CDR3 can be traced to other DNA sequences in this sample. This sequence joins TRBV5-1 and TRBJ2-5; a weak D match, TRBD2 (6 bases). V was clipped by 4 bases and J by 0 bases, with 7 bases between them. Germline CDR1 is SGHRS and CDR2 is YFSETQ. The CDR3 is 13 residues long. The CDR3 loop reads CASSGGYQETQYF. CDR3 bases: TGCGCCAGCAGCGGGGGGTACCAAGAGACCCAGTACTTC.

The rearrangement joins TRBV5-6 to TRBJ2-7; 9 bases map to TRBD2. Germline loops: CDR1 SGHDT, CDR2 YYEEEE. There are 14 residues in the CDR3. V gave up 0 bases and J gave up 2 bases; unmatched junction bases: 0. The CDR3 sequence: CASSLASGTYEQYF. In DNA form, the CDR3 reads TGTGCCAGCAGCTTGGCTAGCGGGACCTACGAGCAGTACTTC.

This rearrangement joins TRBV20-1 to TRBJ1-1; D unresolved. The CDR3 extends over 11 amino acids. Germline V lookup: CDR1 DFQATT, CDR2 SNEGSKA (reference sequence). V was trimmed by 6 bases and J by 2 bases, leaving 7 bases between them. In DNA form, the CDR3 reads TGCAGTGCCCTGAGCAACACTGAAGCTTTCTTT. This codes for CSALSNTEAFF.

The chain couples TRBV5-4 to TRBJ1-4; D unresolved. Germline loops: CDR1 SGHNT, CDR2 YYREEE (reference sequence). The CDR3 length is 17 residues. Trimming took 4 bases from V and 0 from J, leaving 16 bases between them. This CDR3 is CASSPSPYETTNEKLFF. The CDR3 coding sequence is TGTGCCAGCAGCCCGAGTCCTTATGAGACAACTAATGAAAAACTGTTTTTT.

V and J are TRBV2 and TRBJ1-2; 8 bases agree with TRBD1. Germline lookup yields CDR1 SNHLY and CDR2 FYNNEI. The CDR3 sequence is 15 residues long. The ends lost 4 bases at V and 7 bases at J; junction bases unmatched: 11. This chain's CDR3 is CASSGVQGARVGYTF. For the CDR3, the DNA is TGTGCCAGCAGTGGGGTCCAGGGGGCTAGGGTTGGCTACACCTTC.

The chain joins TRBV6-1 to TRBJ2-7; 8 nucleotides agree with TRBD1. Germline V gene data show CDR1 as MNHNS and CDR2 as SASEGT. The CDR3 loop spans 13 amino acids. V gave up 7 bases and J gave up 4 bases; unmatched junction bases: 6. The CDR3 loop is CASTVGQAYEQYF. CDR3 DNA: TGTGCCAGCACCGTGGGACAGGCTTACGAGCAGTACTTC.

In this sample, this clone turned up once. The DNA for the CDR3 is TGTGCCAGTAGGGACGGGTCGTTTTTGAGCAATCAGCCCCAGCATTTT. Its translation: CASRDGSFLSNQPQHF. This chain joins TRBV19 and TRBJ1-5; D is undetermined. CDR3 length: 16 amino acids. V lost 6 bases, J lost 1 base, and 16 bases lay in between. The V gene's germline CDR1 is LNHDA and CDR2 SQIVND (reference sequence).

The chain employs TRBV5-6 and TRBJ1-5, with D uncertain. There are 15 residues in the CDR3. Trimming cost V 2 bases and J 3 bases, with 12 bases left between them. Germline loops: CDR1 SGHDT, CDR2 YYEEEE. This chain's CDR3 is CASSLGTLINQPQHF. CDR3 bases: TGTGCCAGCAGCTTAGGAACACTCATCAATCAGCCCCAGCATTTT.

The rearrangement joins TRBV7-2 to TRBJ2-7, with 11 positions matching TRBD2. The germline CDR1 and CDR2 sequences are SGHTA and FQGNSA. This CDR3 comprises 14 residues. J gave up 2 bases and V 8 bases, and 5 bases lay outside the gene matches. CDR3 loop: CASCIAGGAYEQYF. As DNA, the CDR3 is TGTGCCAGCTGTATAGCGGGAGGGGCCTACGAGCAGTACTTC.

This chain joins TRBV7-8 and TRBJ1-5; 7 bases are a match to TRBD1. In germline, CDR1 is SGHVS, CDR2 FQNEAQ. V dropped 2 bases and J dropped 4; count of bases not matched to a gene: 11. CDR3 length: 17 residues. CDR3 sequence: CASSLWSGDSRNQPQHF. DNA for the CDR3: TGTGCCAGCAGCTTATGGAGTGGGGACAGTCGGAATCAGCCCCAGCATTTT. Based on the CDR3 plus reference TRBV7-8 and TRBJ1-5, the full variable domain is GAGVSQSPRYKVAKRGQDVALRCDPISGHVSLFWYQQALGQGPEFLTYFQNEAQLDKSGLPSDRFFAERPEGSVSTLKIQRTQQEDSAVYLCASSLWSGDSRNQPQHFGDGTRLSIL.

V usage is TRBV27 and J usage is TRBJ1-2; the D is unclear. Trimming removed 0 bases from V and 3 bases from J, with 8 bases in between. Germline CDR1 and CDR2: MNHEY and SMNVEV (reference sequence). The CDR3 totals 14 residues. CDR3 in DNA: TGTGCCAGCAGTTTATCGCCGGGGTACTATGGCTACACCTTC. Its translation is CASSLSPGYYGYTF.

This chain uses TRBV6-1 with TRBJ1-3; D ambiguous. The germline V gene encodes CDR1 MNHNS and CDR2 SASEGT. V was trimmed by 2 bases and J by 1 base, leaving 9 bases between them. The CDR3 covers 15 residues. The CDR3 DNA reads TGTGCCAGCAGTGAAACTTGGTTTTCTGGAAACACCATATATTTT. It encodes CASSETWFSGNTIYF.

As to this clone: This sample also contains other DNA sequences that code for the same CDR3. V is TRBV5-1 and J is TRBJ1-5; tentative D call: TRBD1 (5 bases). The V gene's germline CDR1 is SGHRS and CDR2 YFSETQ. The V and J ends lost 0 bases and 4 bases respectively, with 8 bases between them. The CDR3 consists of 14 residues. The CDR3: CASSLEPGNQPQHF. In DNA form, the CDR3 reads TGCGCCAGCAGCTTGGAACCAGGGAATCAGCCCCAGCATTTT.

The gene calls are TRBV5-4 and TRBJ1-1; weak D call: TRBD1 (6 bases). Germline V CDR1 and CDR2: SGHNT, YYREEE (reference sequence). The CDR3 runs to 14 residues. V was shortened by 4 bases and J by 2 bases, with 12 bases between the two germline ends. The CDR3 region has the DNA TGTGCCAGCAGCCAAACCGGGACAAACACTGAAGCTTTCTTT. Translation: CASSQTGTNTEAFF.

This chain joins TRBV10-3 and TRBJ2-1; either TRBD1 or TRBD2 may supply D (5 bases each). Germline CDR1 ENHRY, CDR2 SYGVKD. V was cut by 4 bases and J by 8 bases, with 15 bases left in between. The CDR3 contains 14 residues. CDR3 DNA sequence: TGTGCCATCAGTGGGGGGATTGTGGAATATGAGCAGTTCTTC. Translating it yields CAISGGIVEYEQFF.

The chain uses TRBV10-3 and TRBJ1-1; TRBD1 aligns across 10 bases. CDR1 is ENHRY and CDR2 is SYGVKD in the germline V gene. V gave up 4 bases and J gave up 4 bases; unmatched junction bases: 15. The CDR3 sequence is 18 residues long. CDR3 nucleotide sequence: TGTGCCATCAGTGGGTTTGCGACAGGGGGCGAGTTCACCACTGAAGCTTTCTTT. Amino acid sequence: CAISGFATGGEFTTEAFF.

The chain is built from TRBV5-4 and TRBJ2-7; D ambiguous. The germline gives CDR1 SGHNT, CDR2 YYREEE (reference sequence). Trimming removed 2 bases at V and 3 bases at J, with 9 bases between. CDR3 length: 13 amino acids. Written as DNA, the CDR3 is TGTGCCAGCAGCTTCGAACCAAACTACGAGCAGTACTTC. As protein: CASSFEPNYEQYF. The entire variable domain, with the rest obtained from reference TRBV5-4 and TRBJ2-7, is as follows: ETGVTQSPTHLIKTRGQQVTLRCSSQSGHNTVSWYQQALGQGPQFIFQYYREEENGRGNFPPRFSGLQFPNYSSELNVNALELDDSALYLCASSFEPNYEQYFGPGTRLTVT.

This clone came up once. The chain carries TRBV18 and TRBJ1-6, with 10 bases fitting TRBD1. The germline gives CDR1 KGHSH, CDR2 LQKENI. Unmatched junction bases numbered 7, after V lost 1 base and J lost 10 bases. This CDR3 comprises 16 residues. CDR3 nucleotides: TGTGCCAGCTCACCACTCTCGGGACAGGGGAAATCACCCCTCCACTTT. It translates to CASSPLSGQGKSPLHF.

This clone was recorded once. The rearrangement uses TRBV10-2 and TRBJ2-7; 8 bases fit TRBD1. J lost 3 bases, V lost 4 bases, and 8 bases had no gene match. In germline, CDR1 is WSHSY, CDR2 SAAADI. The CDR3 totals 15 residues. The CDR3 region has the DNA TGCGCCAGCAGTGCCCCCGACAGGGGCAACTACGAGCAGTACTTC. Translation gives CASSAPDRGNYEQYF.

A word on this clone: The sample holds other DNA sequences that translate to the same CDR3. This chain connects TRBV5-4 to TRBJ2-3; 8 bases map to TRBD2. This CDR3 comprises 15 residues. Germline V CDR1 and CDR2: SGHNT, YYREEE (reference sequence). Trimming removed 2 bases from V and 2 bases from J; junction bases left unmatched: 4. Here the CDR3 DNA reads TGTGCCAGCAGCTTAACTAGCGGTATCACAGATACGCAGTATTTT. Translation gives CASSLTSGITDTQYF.

V and J are TRBV28 and TRBJ2-3; 7 bases map to TRBD2. V was clipped by 5 bases and J by 4 bases; unmatched bases: 9. The CDR3 contains 15 residues. The germline V gene has CDR1 MDHEN and CDR2 SYDVKM. This CDR3 is CASSPGGGIPDTQYF. The CDR3 DNA reads as TGTGCCAGCAGTCCTGGGGGGGGTATCCCAGATACGCAGTATTTT. The full variable domain, rest sourced from reference TRBV28 and TRBJ2-3, is DVKVTQSSRYLVKRTGEKVFLECVQDMDHENMFWYRQDPGLGLRLIYFSYDVKMKEKGDIPEGYSVSREKKERFSLILESASTNQTSMYLCASSPGGGIPDTQYFGPGTRLTVL.

The gene calls are TRBV5-6 and TRBJ2-7, with no clear D. Germline V gene data show CDR1 as SGHDT and CDR2 as YYEEEE. The CDR3 consists of 12 residues. V was trimmed by 3 bases and J by 3 bases, leaving 7 bases between them. CDR3 nucleotides: TGTGCCAGCAGCTCGGGTTTCTACGAGCAGTACTTC. This gives the protein CASSSGFYEQYF.

The CDR3 nucleotides are TGTGCCAGCAGCTCCCTAGCGGGAGCCCCCGATACGCAGTATTTT. Its translation is CASSSLAGAPDTQYF. V usage is TRBV5-6 and J usage is TRBJ2-3; TRBD2 agrees at 10 bases. Losses at the gene ends were 3 bases for V and 6 bases for J; bases not matched to a gene: 7. The germline V gene encodes CDR1 SGHDT and CDR2 YYEEEE. The CDR3 covers 15 residues.

About this clone: This sample also contains other DNA sequences that code for the same CDR3. The chain couples TRBV2 to TRBJ2-5; 9 bases are shared with TRBD1. Trimming took 6 bases from V and 5 from J; bases not matched to a gene: 4. Per germline, CDR1 SNHLY and CDR2 FYNNEI. The CDR3 covers 13 residues. In DNA, the CDR3 is TGTGCCAGCAGGGGACAGGGCGTGGAGACCCAGTACTTC. This gives the protein CASRGQGVETQYF. Based on the CDR3 plus reference TRBV2 and TRBJ2-5, the full variable domain is EPEVTQTPSHQVTQMGQEVILRCVPISNHLYFYWYRQILGQKVEFLVSFYNNEISEKSEIFDDQFSVERPDGSNFTLKIRSTKLEDSAMYFCASRGQGVETQYFGPGTRLLVL.